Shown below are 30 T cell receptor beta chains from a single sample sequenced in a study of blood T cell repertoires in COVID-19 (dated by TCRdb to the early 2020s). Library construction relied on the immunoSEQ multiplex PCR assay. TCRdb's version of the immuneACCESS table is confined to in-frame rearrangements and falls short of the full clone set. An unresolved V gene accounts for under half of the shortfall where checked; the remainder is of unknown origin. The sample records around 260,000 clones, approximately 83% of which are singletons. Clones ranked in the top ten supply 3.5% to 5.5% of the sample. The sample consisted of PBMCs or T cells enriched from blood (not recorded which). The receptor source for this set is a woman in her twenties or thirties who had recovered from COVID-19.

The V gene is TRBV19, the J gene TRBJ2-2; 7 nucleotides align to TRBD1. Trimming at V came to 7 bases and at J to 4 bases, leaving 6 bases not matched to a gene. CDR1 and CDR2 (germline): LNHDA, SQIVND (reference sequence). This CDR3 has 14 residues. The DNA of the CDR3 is TGTGCCAGTATACGGACAGGAGGCACCGGGGAGCTGTTTTTT. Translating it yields CASIRTGGTGELFF.

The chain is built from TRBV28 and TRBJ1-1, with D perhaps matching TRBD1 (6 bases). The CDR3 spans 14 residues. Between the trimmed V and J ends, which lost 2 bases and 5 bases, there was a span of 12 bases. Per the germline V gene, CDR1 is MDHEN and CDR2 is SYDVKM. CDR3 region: CASSLRRGATEAFF. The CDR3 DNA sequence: TGTGCCAGCAGTTTAAGGCGGGGGGCGACTGAAGCTTTCTTT. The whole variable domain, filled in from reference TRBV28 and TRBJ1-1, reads DVKVTQSSRYLVKRTGEKVFLECVQDMDHENMFWYRQDPGLGLRLIYFSYDVKMKEKGDIPEGYSVSREKKERFSLILESASTNQTSMYLCASSLRRGATEAFFGQGTRLTVV.

CDR3 residues: CASSAGSGQGSWQPQHF. DNA of the CDR3: TGTGCCAGCAGCGCAGGGAGCGGACAGGGTTCGTGGCAGCCCCAGCATTTT. The chain recombines TRBV9 with TRBJ1-5; 8 bases match TRBD1. The CDR3 length is 17 residues. Germline values: CDR1 SGDLS, CDR2 YYNGEE. V shed 3 bases and J 7 bases; nucleotides not matched to a gene: 15. Using reference TRBV9 and TRBJ1-5 for the parts outside the CDR3, the full variable domain is DSGVTQTPKHLITATGQRVTLRCSPRSGDLSVYWYQQSLDQGLQFLIQYYNGEERAKGNILERFSAQQFPDLHSELNLSSLELGDSALYFCASSAGSGQGSWQPQHFGDGTRLSIL.

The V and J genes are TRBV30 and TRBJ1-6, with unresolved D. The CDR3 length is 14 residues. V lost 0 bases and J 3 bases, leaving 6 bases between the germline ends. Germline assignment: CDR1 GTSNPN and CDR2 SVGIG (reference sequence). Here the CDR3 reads CAWSVHNYNSPLHF. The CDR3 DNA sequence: TGTGCCTGGAGTGTACACAACTATAATTCACCCCTCCACTTT.

CDR3 residues: CASSGTPGTGGRGTGELFF. Written as DNA, the CDR3 is TGTGCCAGCAGCGGGACACCCGGGACAGGGGGCAGAGGCACCGGGGAGCTGTTTTTT. This chain links TRBV5-6 with TRBJ2-2, with TRBD1 identical over 12 bases. V gave up 4 bases and J gave up 4 bases; unmatched junction bases: 14. Germline V gene sequence: CDR1 SGHDT, CDR2 YYEEEE. The CDR3 is made up of 19 amino acids.

The CDR3 DNA sequence: TGTGCCAGCGCCCTCGGACAGGGGGCCCACGAGCAGTACTTC. Translated: CASALGQGAHEQYF. The chain joins TRBV27 to TRBJ2-7; 11 nucleotides line up with TRBD1. There are 14 residues in the CDR3. Germline V lookup: CDR1 MNHEY, CDR2 SMNVEV (reference sequence). V trimming: 8 bases; J trimming: 5 bases; junction bases outside the gene matches: 8.

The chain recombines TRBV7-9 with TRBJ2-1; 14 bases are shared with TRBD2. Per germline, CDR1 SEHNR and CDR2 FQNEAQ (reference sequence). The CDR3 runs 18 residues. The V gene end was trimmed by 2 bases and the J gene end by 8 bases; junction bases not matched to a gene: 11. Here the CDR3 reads CASSLLGTSGSRGDEQFF. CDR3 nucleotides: TGTGCCAGCAGCTTACTCGGGACTAGCGGGAGCCGAGGGGATGAGCAGTTCTTC.

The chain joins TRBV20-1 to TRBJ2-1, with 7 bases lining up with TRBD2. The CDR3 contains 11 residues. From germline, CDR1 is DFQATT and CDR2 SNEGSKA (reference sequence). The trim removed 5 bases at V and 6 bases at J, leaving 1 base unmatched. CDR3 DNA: TGCAGTGCTGGGAGGGTCAATGAGCAGTTCTTC. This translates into CSAGRVNEQFF.

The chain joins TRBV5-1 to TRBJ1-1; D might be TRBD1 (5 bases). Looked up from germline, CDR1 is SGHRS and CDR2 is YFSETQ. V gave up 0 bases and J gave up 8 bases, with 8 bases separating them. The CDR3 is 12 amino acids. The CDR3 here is CASSLERGEAFF. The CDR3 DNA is TGCGCCAGCAGCTTGGAGCGGGGGGAAGCTTTCTTT.

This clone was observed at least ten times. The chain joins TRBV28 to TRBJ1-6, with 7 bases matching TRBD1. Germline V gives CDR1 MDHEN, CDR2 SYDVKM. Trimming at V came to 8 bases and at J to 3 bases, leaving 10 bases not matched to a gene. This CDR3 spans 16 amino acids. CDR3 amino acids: CASALHRDSYNSPLHF. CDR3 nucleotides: TGTGCCAGCGCCCTTCACCGGGACAGCTATAATTCACCCCTCCACTTT.

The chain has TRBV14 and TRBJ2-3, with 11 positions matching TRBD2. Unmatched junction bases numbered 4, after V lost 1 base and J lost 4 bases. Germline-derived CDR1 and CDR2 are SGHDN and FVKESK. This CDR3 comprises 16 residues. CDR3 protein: CASSQVLAGGADTQYF. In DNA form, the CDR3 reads TGTGCCAGCAGCCAAGTCCTAGCGGGAGGCGCAGATACGCAGTATTTT.

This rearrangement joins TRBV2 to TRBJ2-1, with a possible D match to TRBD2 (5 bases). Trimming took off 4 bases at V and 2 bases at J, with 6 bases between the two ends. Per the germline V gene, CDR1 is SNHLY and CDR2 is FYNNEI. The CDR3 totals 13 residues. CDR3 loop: CASSVGAYNEQFF. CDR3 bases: TGTGCCAGCAGTGTGGGAGCCTACAATGAGCAGTTCTTC.

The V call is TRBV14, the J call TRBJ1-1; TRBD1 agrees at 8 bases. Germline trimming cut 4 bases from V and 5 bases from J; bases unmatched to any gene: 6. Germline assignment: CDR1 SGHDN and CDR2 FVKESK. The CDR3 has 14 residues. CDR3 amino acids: CASSRLTGGTEAFF. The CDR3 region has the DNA TGTGCCAGCAGCCGATTAACAGGGGGGACTGAAGCTTTCTTT.

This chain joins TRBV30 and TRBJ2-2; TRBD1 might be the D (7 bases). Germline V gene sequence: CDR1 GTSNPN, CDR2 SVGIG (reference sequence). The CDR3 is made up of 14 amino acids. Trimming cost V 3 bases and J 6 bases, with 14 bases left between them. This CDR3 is CAWRRTGGSGELFF. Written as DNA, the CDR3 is TGTGCCTGGAGAAGGACAGGAGGGTCCGGGGAGCTGTTTTTT.

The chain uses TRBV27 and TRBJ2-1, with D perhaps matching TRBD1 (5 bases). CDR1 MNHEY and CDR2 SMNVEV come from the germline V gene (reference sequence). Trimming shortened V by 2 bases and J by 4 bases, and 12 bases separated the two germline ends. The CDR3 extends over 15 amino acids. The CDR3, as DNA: TGTGCCAGCAGTTTAACCAGGGAAAGTTACAATGAGCAGTTCTTC. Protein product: CASSLTRESYNEQFF.

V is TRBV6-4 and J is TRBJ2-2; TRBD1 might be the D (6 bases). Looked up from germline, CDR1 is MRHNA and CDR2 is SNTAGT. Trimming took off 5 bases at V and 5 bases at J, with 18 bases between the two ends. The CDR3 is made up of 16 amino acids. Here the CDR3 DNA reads TGTGCCAGCAGTAACCTCTTGGGACAAGGGACCGGGGAGCTGTTTTTT. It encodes CASSNLLGQGTGELFF.

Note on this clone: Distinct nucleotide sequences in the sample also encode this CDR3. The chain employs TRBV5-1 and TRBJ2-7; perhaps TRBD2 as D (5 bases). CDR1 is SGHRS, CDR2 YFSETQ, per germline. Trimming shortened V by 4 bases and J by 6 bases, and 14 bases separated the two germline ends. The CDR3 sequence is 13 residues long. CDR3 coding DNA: TGCGCCAGCAGCCCTGACTATCTCGGCGAGCAGTACTTC. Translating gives CASSPDYLGEQYF.

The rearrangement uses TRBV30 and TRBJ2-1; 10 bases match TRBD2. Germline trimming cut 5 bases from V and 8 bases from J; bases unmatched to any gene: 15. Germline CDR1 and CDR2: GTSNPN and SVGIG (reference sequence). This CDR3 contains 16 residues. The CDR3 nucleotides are TGTGCCTGGCTTGAATCGGAGCGGGAGGGCCACGATGAGCAGTTCTTC. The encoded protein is CAWLESEREGHDEQFF.

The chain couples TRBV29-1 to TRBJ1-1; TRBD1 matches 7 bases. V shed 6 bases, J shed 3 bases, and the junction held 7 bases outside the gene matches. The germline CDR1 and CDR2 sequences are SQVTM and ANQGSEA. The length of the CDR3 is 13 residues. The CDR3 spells CSVPRDSDTEAFF. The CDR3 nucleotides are TGCAGCGTACCCAGGGACAGCGACACTGAAGCTTTCTTT.

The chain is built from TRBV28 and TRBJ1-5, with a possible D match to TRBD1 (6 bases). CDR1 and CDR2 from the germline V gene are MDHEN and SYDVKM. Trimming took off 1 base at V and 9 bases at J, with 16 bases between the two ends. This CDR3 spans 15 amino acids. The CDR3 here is CASSLFQSGAGPQHF. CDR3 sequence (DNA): TGTGCCAGCAGTTTATTTCAGTCAGGGGCCGGGCCCCAGCATTTT.

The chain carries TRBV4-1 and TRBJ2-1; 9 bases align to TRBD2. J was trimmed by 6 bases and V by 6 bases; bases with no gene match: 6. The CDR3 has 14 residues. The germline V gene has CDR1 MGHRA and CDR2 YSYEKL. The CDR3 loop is CASRDGTSINEQFF. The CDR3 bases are TGCGCCAGCAGGGATGGGACTAGCATCAATGAGCAGTTCTTC.

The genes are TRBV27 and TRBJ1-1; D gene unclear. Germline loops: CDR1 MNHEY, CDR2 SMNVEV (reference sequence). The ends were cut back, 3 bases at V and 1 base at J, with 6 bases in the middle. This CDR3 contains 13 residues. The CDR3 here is CASSLSTNTEAFF. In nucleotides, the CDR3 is TGTGCCAGCAGTTTGAGTACGAACACTGAAGCTTTCTTT.

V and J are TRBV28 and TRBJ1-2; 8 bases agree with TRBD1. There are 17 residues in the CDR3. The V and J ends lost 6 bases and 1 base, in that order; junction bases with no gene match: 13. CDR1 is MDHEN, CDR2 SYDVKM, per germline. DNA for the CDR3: TGTGCCAGCAGACAATCGGCCGGACAGGGCCGTAACTATGGCTACACCTTC. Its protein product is CASRQSAGQGRNYGYTF.

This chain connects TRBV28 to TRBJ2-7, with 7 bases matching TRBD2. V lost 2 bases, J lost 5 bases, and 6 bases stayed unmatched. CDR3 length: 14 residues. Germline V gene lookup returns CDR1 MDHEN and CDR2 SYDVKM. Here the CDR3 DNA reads TGTGCCAGCAGTTTAACCGGGGGGTCTGACGAGCAGTACTTC. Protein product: CASSLTGGSDEQYF. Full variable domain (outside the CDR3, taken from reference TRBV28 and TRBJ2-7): DVKVTQSSRYLVKRTGEKVFLECVQDMDHENMFWYRQDPGLGLRLIYFSYDVKMKEKGDIPEGYSVSREKKERFSLILESASTNQTSMYLCASSLTGGSDEQYFGPGTRLTVT.

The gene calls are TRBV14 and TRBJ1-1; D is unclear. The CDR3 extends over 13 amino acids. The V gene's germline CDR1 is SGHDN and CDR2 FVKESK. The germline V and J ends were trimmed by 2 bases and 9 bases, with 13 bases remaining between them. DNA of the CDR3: TGTGCCAGCAGCCAACAGAGGTATCTTAAAGCTTTCTTT. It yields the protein CASSQQRYLKAFF.

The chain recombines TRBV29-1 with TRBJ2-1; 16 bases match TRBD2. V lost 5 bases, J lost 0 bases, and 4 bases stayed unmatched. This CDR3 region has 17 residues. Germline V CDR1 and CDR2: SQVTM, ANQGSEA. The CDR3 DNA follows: TGCAGCGTTTTGGGACTAGCGGGAGGGCCCTCCTACAATGAGCAGTTCTTC. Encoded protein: CSVLGLAGGPSYNEQFF.

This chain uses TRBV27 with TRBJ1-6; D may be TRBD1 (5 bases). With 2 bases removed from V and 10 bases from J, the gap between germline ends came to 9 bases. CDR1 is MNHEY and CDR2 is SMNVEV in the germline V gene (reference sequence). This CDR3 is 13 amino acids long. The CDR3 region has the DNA TGTGCCAGCAGTTTAGGGGGGAAATCACCCCTCCACTTT. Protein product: CASSLGGKSPLHF.

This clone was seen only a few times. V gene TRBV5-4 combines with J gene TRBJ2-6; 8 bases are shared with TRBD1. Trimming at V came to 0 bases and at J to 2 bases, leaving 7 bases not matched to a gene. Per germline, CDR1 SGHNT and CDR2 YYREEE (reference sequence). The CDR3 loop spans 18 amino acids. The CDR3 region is CASSLAQGAGPGANVLTF. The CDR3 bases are TGTGCCAGCAGCTTGGCGCAGGGGGCAGGTCCTGGGGCCAACGTCCTGACTTTC.

The CDR3 DNA reads as TGTGCCAGCAAGGACACATTGAATCAGCCCCAGCATTTT. Amino acid sequence: CASKDTLNQPQHF. This chain connects TRBV6-5 to TRBJ1-5, with TRBD1 as a possible D gene (5 bases). The CDR3 sequence is 13 residues long. V was pared by 7 bases and J by 4 bases, with 11 bases between. Germline CDR1 reads MNHEY; CDR2 reads SVGAGI.

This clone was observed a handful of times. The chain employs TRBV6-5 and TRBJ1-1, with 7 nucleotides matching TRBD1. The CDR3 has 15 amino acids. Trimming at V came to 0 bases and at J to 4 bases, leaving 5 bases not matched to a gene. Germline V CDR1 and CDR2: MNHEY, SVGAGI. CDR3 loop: CASSYSFQGVTEAFF. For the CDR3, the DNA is TGTGCCAGCAGTTACTCTTTTCAGGGGGTCACTGAAGCTTTCTTT.